Following are 14 T cell receptor beta chains from one sample sequenced in a study of patients and donors after allogeneic stem cell transplantation. TCRdb reanalysed the RT-PCR reads using MiXCR and keeps one entry per CDR3 protein. The table records a few hundred thousand distinct CDR3 sequences, more than 35% of them present only once. Source material: blood, either unsorted or a sorted T cell fraction (not recorded which). These receptors were obtained from a human donor who was either an allogeneic HSCT recipient or a stem cell or donor lymphocyte infusion donor (not recorded which). It is not recorded whose cells these are; they may come from a transplant donor.

This rearrangement joins TRBV12-3 or TRBV12-4 to TRBJ1-2, with D perhaps matching TRBD1 (5 bases). V was trimmed by 6 bases and J by 5 bases, leaving 19 bases between them. CDR3 length equals 15 residues. CDR3: CASSTGDGSFYGYTF. CDR3 coding DNA: TGTGCCAGCAGCACCGGGGACGGAAGCTTTTATGGCTACACCTTC.

This clonotype was counted a few times. The chain has TRBV7-8 and TRBJ1-2, with TRBD1 as a possible D gene (5 bases). Germline loops: CDR1 SGHVS, CDR2 FQNEAQ. The CDR3 contains 15 residues. The V and J ends lost 5 bases and 3 bases respectively, with 16 bases between them. The CDR3 here is CASSPKPGRYYGYTF. DNA of the CDR3: TGTGCCAGCAGCCCAAAGCCAGGGAGGTACTATGGCTACACCTTC.

This clonotype was seen only a few times. This chain joins TRBV28 and TRBJ2-3; 12 bases agree with TRBD1. Germline V CDR1 and CDR2: MDHEN, SYDVKM. This CDR3 is built from 14 residues. V was pared by 5 bases and J by 7 bases, with 4 bases of the junction left unmatched. The CDR3 protein is CASSLGTGGNTQYF. For the CDR3, the DNA is TGTGCCAGCAGTCTCGGGACAGGGGGCAATACGCAGTATTTT.

The chain links TRBV4-1 to TRBJ1-3, with a possible D match to TRBD1 (5 bases). Germline V gives CDR1 MGHRA, CDR2 YSYEKL. Trimming took off 0 bases at V and 3 bases at J, with 15 bases between the two ends. CDR3 length: 17 residues. CDR3 protein: CASSQEDRTSLGNTIYF. The CDR3 coding sequence is TGCGCCAGCAGCCAAGAAGACAGAACCTCCCTTGGAAACACCATATATTTT.

The rearrangement joins TRBV7-3 to TRBJ1-2; D is possibly TRBD1 (5 bases). Germline V gives CDR1 SGHTA, CDR2 FQGTGA. V lost 5 bases to trimming and J lost 7 bases, with 14 bases between them. The CDR3 sequence is 13 residues long. This CDR3 is CASSLPDGGGYTF. The CDR3 region has the DNA TGTGCCAGCAGCCTCCCCGACGGGGGTGGCTACACCTTC.

The V and J genes are TRBV6-2 or TRBV6-3 and TRBJ1-5; TRBD1 matches at 7 bases. The CDR3 runs to 15 residues. Germline V lookup: CDR1 MNHEY, CDR2 SVGEGT. Germline trimming cut 5 bases from V and 4 bases from J; bases unmatched to any gene: 8. The DNA of the CDR3 is TGTGCCAGCAGTGGGGGGACAGAAGAAAATCAGCCCCAGCATTTT. It is translated as CASSGGTEENQPQHF.

This chain joins TRBV4-1 and TRBJ2-5; D not resolved. The CDR3 has 15 residues. Germline V gene data show CDR1 as MGHRA and CDR2 as YSYEKL. V gave up 3 bases and J gave up 1 base, with 12 bases separating them. The CDR3 DNA follows: TGCGCCAGCAGCCAGAGGAAAGGCATCCAAGAGACCCAGTACTTC. Its translation: CASSQRKGIQETQYF.

The CDR3 reads CASSGGRFDQPQHF. DNA of the CDR3: TGTGCCAGCAGTGGAGGGAGGTTTGATCAGCCCCAGCATTTT. The rearrangement links TRBV2 to TRBJ1-5; D remains unclear. Germline CDR1 reads SNHLY; CDR2 reads FYNNEI. This CDR3 contains 14 residues. V was trimmed by 4 bases and J by 5 bases, leaving 12 bases between them. The whole variable domain, filled in from reference TRBV2 and TRBJ1-5, reads EPEVTQTPSHQVTQMGQEVILRCVPISNHLYFYWYRQILGQKVEFLVSFYNNEISEKSEIFDDQFSVERPDGSNFTLKIRSTKLEDSAMYFCASSGGRFDQPQHFGDGTRLSIL.

This clonotype has a handful of counts. The J gene is TRBJ2-5, the V gene TRBV6-2 or TRBV6-3, with D uncertain. Germline V lookup: CDR1 MNHEY, CDR2 SVGEGT. This CDR3 has 14 amino acids. Between the trimmed V and J ends, which lost 6 bases and 1 base, there was a span of 12 bases. The CDR3 region is CASRETTFQETQYF. The CDR3 DNA reads TGTGCCAGCAGAGAAACTACTTTCCAAGAGACCCAGTACTTC.

This rearrangement joins TRBV28 to TRBJ1-5; possibly TRBD1 for D (5 bases). Germline assignment: CDR1 MDHEN and CDR2 SYDVKM. The CDR3 has 14 amino acids. Trimming took 6 bases from V and 9 from J, leaving 18 bases between them. The CDR3 spells CASRTGTGKRPQHF. The CDR3 nucleotides read TGTGCCAGCAGGACGGGGACCGGGAAGAGGCCCCAGCATTTT.

The V call is TRBV29-1, the J call TRBJ2-5, with D possibly TRBD1 on 5 matching bases. Germline V gene lookup returns CDR1 SQVTM and CDR2 ANQGSEA. The ends were cut back, 7 bases at V and 4 bases at J, with 7 bases in the middle. The CDR3 is 10 residues long. The CDR3 bases are TGCAGCGCCCAGGGAGAGACCCAGTACTTC. Translated: CSAQGETQYF.

The chain employs TRBV5-1 and TRBJ1-3; maybe TRBD1 (6 bases). The CDR3 is 16 residues long. Between the trimmed V and J ends, which lost 0 bases and 6 bases, there was a span of 16 bases. Germline V gene data show CDR1 as SGHRS and CDR2 as YFSETQ. The CDR3 region is CASSLAGSPGVNTIYF. The CDR3 DNA reads as TGCGCCAGCAGCTTGGCCGGGTCCCCAGGGGTAAACACCATATATTTT.

This clonotype was seen only a few times. This sequence joins TRBV12-3 or TRBV12-4 and TRBJ1-2, with no clear D. The length of the CDR3 is 14 residues. Trimming stripped 5 bases from V and 5 bases from J, with 15 bases between. The CDR3 nucleotides read TGTGCCAGCAGTACGGCGCTACTATCGTATGGCTACACCTTC. Translated, it gives CASSTALLSYGYTF.

This clonotype was seen a handful of times. The chain employs TRBV7-9 and TRBJ2-1, with 7 positions matching TRBD2. From germline, CDR1 is SEHNR and CDR2 FQNEAQ (reference sequence). The CDR3 loop spans 13 amino acids. V trimming: 3 bases; J trimming: 5 bases; junction bases outside the gene matches: 1. This CDR3 reads CASSLGLNNEQFF. CDR3 nucleotides: TGTGCCAGCAGCTTGGGACTAAACAATGAGCAGTTCTTC.